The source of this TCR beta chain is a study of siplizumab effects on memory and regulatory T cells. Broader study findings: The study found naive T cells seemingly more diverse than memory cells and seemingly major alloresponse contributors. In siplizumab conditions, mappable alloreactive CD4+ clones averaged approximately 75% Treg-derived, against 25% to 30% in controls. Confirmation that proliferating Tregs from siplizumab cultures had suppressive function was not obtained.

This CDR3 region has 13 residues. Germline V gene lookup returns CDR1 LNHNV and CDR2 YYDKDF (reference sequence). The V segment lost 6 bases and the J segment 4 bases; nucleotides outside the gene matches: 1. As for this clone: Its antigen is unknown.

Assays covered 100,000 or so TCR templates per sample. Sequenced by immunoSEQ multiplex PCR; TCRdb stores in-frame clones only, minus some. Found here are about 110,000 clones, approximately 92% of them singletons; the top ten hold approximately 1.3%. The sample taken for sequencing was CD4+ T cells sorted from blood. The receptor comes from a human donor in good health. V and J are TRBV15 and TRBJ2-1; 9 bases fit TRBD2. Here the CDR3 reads CATRSGRYNEQFF. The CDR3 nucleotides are TGTGCCACCAGGAGCGGGAGGTACAATGAGCAGTTCTTC.